Following are 28 T cell receptor beta chains from one sample sequenced in a study of shared clonotypes between healthy human individuals. The naive CD8 fraction comprised CD45RO-negative cells positively selected for CCR7 and excluded terminally differentiated effector memory CD45RA+ cells. Method: immunoSEQ multiplex PCR; TCRdb's copy keeps in-frame clones and lacks some. Of millions of clones listed, approximately 94% are singletons. Sequenced input: naive CD8+ T cells from PBMCs. The source is a man aged 18 to 30 in good health. Some clones in this sample may be carry-over from other donors' samples.

The gene calls are TRBV11-2 and TRBJ2-2; 13 nucleotides align to TRBD2. The CDR3 runs 16 residues. With V trimmed by 8 bases and J by 8 bases, 11 bases remained unmatched. The germline V gene encodes CDR1 SGHAT and CDR2 FQNNGV. Written as DNA, the CDR3 is TGTGCCAGCTGTGGACTAGCGGGAGAACTCAAGGGGGAGCTGTTTTTT. Its protein is CASCGLAGELKGELFF. Complete variable domain (other parts from reference TRBV11-2 and TRBJ2-2): EAGVAQSPRYKIIEKRQSVAFWCNPISGHATLYWYQQILGQGPKLLIQFQNNGVVDDSQLPKDRFSAERLKGVDSTLKIQPAKLEDSAVYLCASCGLAGELKGELFFGEGSRLTVL.

The V call is TRBV5-1, the J call TRBJ2-1; 9 positions agree with TRBD2. Germline V gene data show CDR1 as SGHRS and CDR2 as YFSETQ. CDR3 size: 15 residues. Trimming at V came to 4 bases and at J to 3 bases, leaving 5 bases not matched to a gene. The CDR3 nucleotides are TGCGCCAGCAGCGTAGCTAGCGGGATCTACAATGAGCAGTTCTTC. This translates into CASSVASGIYNEQFF.

To note about this clone: At the DNA level, this CDR3 is encoded by other sequences in the same sample as well. The rearrangement uses TRBV11-2 and TRBJ1-2; D ambiguous. Trimming removed 1 base from V and 2 bases from J, with 5 bases in between. Germline V gives CDR1 SGHAT, CDR2 FQNNGV. There are 13 residues in the CDR3. In nucleotides, the CDR3 is TGTGCCAGCAGCTTAGGACAAAACTATGGCTACACCTTC. It yields the protein CASSLGQNYGYTF.

Concerning this clone: Distinct nucleotide sequences in the sample also encode this CDR3. The chain is built from TRBV5-1 and TRBJ1-1, with D perhaps TRBD1 (6 bases). This CDR3 has 15 amino acids. V was pared by 0 bases and J by 1 base, with 10 bases between. Per germline, CDR1 SGHRS and CDR2 YFSETQ. CDR3 in DNA: TGCGCCAGCAGCTTGGCTGGGGGCAGGAACACTGAAGCTTTCTTT. Amino acid sequence: CASSLAGGRNTEAFF.

This chain uses TRBV6-1 with TRBJ1-5; D is ambiguous. CDR1 MNHNS and CDR2 SASEGT come from the germline V gene. Trimming cost V 0 bases and J 3 bases, with 9 bases left between them. This CDR3 comprises 15 residues. CDR3 sequence: CASSEAGVINQPQHF. The CDR3 region has the DNA TGTGCCAGCAGTGAAGCGGGAGTTATCAATCAGCCCCAGCATTTT.

The V and J genes are TRBV7-9 and TRBJ2-7, with a weak D call TRBD1 (5 bases). Trimming left V 1 base short and J 2 bases short, with 15 bases between. This CDR3 comprises 16 residues. Germline values: CDR1 SEHNR, CDR2 FQNEAQ (reference sequence). CDR3 DNA: TGTGCCAGCAGCTTAGGGCAGGGAACGACCACCTACGAGCAGTACTTC. Its protein product is CASSLGQGTTTYEQYF.

This chain connects TRBV7-8 to TRBJ1-2; 7 nucleotides line up with TRBD1. Per germline, CDR1 SGHVS and CDR2 FQNEAQ. The CDR3 is 14 residues long. V shed 5 bases, J shed 10 bases, and the junction held 13 bases outside the gene matches. The CDR3 spells CASSGTEGIIAYTF. The CDR3 DNA reads as TGTGCCAGCAGCGGGACAGAGGGTATAATTGCCTACACCTTC.

The chain's CDR3 is CASSLGWDTQYF. CDR3 DNA: TGTGCCAGCAGCTTAGGATGGGATACGCAGTATTTT. V and J are TRBV11-2 and TRBJ2-3; D unresolved. The CDR3 totals 12 residues. The V end lost 1 base, the J end lost 6 bases, and 5 bases lay between the germline ends. Germline V CDR1 and CDR2: SGHAT, FQNNGV.

J is TRBJ2-7 and V is TRBV2; 12 bases align to TRBD2. The germline CDR1 and CDR2 sequences are SNHLY and FYNNEI. The CDR3 totals 15 residues. Unmatched junction bases numbered 9, after V lost 6 bases and J lost 6 bases. The CDR3 DNA follows: TGTGCCAGCAGCCCCGCTAGCGGGAGGGTATCCGAGCAGTACTTC. Translating it yields CASSPASGRVSEQYF.

The genes are TRBV27 and TRBJ2-1; the match to TRBD2 covers 10 bases. The V gene end was trimmed by 5 bases and the J gene end by 6 bases; junction bases not matched to a gene: 7. The CDR3 loop spans 15 amino acids. Germline lookup yields CDR1 MNHEY and CDR2 SMNVEV (reference sequence). Here the CDR3 reads CASSGGTSGTNEQFF. The CDR3 nucleotides read TGTGCCAGCAGTGGGGGCACTAGCGGGACCAATGAGCAGTTCTTC.

The chain is built from TRBV18 and TRBJ2-5; 8 bases match TRBD1. Germline CDR1 KGHSH, CDR2 LQKENI. There are 15 residues in the CDR3. V shed 3 bases and J 7 bases; nucleotides not matched to a gene: 10. CDR3 region: CASSPPGGTGTTQYF. CDR3 DNA: TGTGCCAGCTCACCGCCGGGTGGGACAGGCACGACCCAGTACTTC.

This clone came up a few times. This chain joins TRBV2 and TRBJ1-5, with D tentatively TRBD1 (5 bases). The CDR3 totals 14 residues. Trimming pared 6 bases from V and 5 bases from J, leaving 14 bases between. CDR1 SNHLY and CDR2 FYNNEI come from the germline V gene. The CDR3 sequence: CASRSGTRDQPQHF. CDR3 nucleotides: TGTGCCAGCAGGAGCGGGACGCGTGATCAGCCCCAGCATTTT.

This chain uses TRBV28 with TRBJ1-3; 7 bases fit TRBD1. The CDR3 is 15 amino acids. The V and J ends lost 5 bases and 4 bases, in that order; junction bases with no gene match: 8. The germline CDR1 and CDR2 sequences are MDHEN and SYDVKM. The DNA for the CDR3 is TGTGCCAGCAGTCTAAAGGGACAGAAAGGAAACACCATATATTTT. Translating gives CASSLKGQKGNTIYF.

About this clone itself: The same CDR3 can be traced to other DNA sequences in this sample. This chain uses TRBV9 with TRBJ2-3, with 8 bases matching TRBD2. J lost 2 bases, V lost 0 bases, and 5 bases had no gene match. This CDR3 contains 16 residues. The germline CDR1 and CDR2 sequences are SGDLS and YYNGEE. CDR3: CASSVVPAGVTDTQYF. The CDR3 DNA follows: TGTGCCAGCAGCGTAGTGCCAGCGGGAGTCACAGATACGCAGTATTTT.

V usage is TRBV7-6 and J usage is TRBJ2-2; possible D gene TRBD1, 8 bases. This CDR3 has 17 residues. Trimming cost V 2 bases and J 1 base, with 14 bases left between them. Germline V gene sequence: CDR1 SGHVS, CDR2 FNYEAQ. CDR3 DNA sequence: TGTGCCAGCAGCTTACGGGGAGGGACAGGGAACACCGGGGAGCTGTTTTTT. This codes for CASSLRGGTGNTGELFF.

Points on this clone: Different DNA sequences within this sample yield the same CDR3. The rearrangement links TRBV7-9 to TRBJ2-1; TRBD2 matches at 10 bases. The CDR3 covers 15 residues. Germline CDR1 reads SEHNR; CDR2 reads FQNEAQ (reference sequence). V trimming: 5 bases; J trimming: 4 bases; junction bases outside the gene matches: 5. The CDR3 sequence is CASSLGLATYNEQFF. CDR3 DNA sequence: TGTGCCAGCAGCCTGGGACTAGCGACTTACAATGAGCAGTTCTTC.

This clone turned up a few times. V and J are TRBV11-2 and TRBJ2-2; perhaps TRBD1 as D (6 bases). Between the trimmed V and J ends, which lost 6 bases and 5 bases, there was a span of 10 bases. The CDR3 consists of 13 residues. CDR1 and CDR2 from the germline V gene are SGHAT and FQNNGV. CDR3 loop: CASRHRETGELFF. CDR3 coding DNA: TGTGCCAGCAGACACAGGGAAACCGGGGAGCTGTTTTTT.

In DNA, the CDR3 is TGTGCCAGCAGCTTTCTACGGGGTAGTTTCTCCGGGGAGCTGTTTTTT. It translates to CASSFLRGSFSGELFF. This chain joins TRBV7-3 and TRBJ2-2, with a weak D call TRBD2 (5 bases). V lost 3 bases, J lost 6 bases, and 17 bases lay in between. The germline V gene has CDR1 SGHTA and CDR2 FQGTGA. The CDR3 has 16 residues.

The chain couples TRBV6-1 to TRBJ2-7, with D tentatively TRBD1 (6 bases). The CDR3 is 15 residues long. From germline, CDR1 is MNHNS and CDR2 SASEGT. Trimming removed 6 bases at V and 1 base at J, with 16 bases between. The CDR3 region is CASSATRGASYEQYF. CDR3 in DNA: TGTGCCAGCAGCGCCACCAGGGGCGCTTCCTACGAGCAGTACTTC.

The chain links TRBV28 to TRBJ1-5; the D gene is possibly TRBD1 (5 bases). The CDR3 extends over 15 amino acids. Germline V gene lookup returns CDR1 MDHEN and CDR2 SYDVKM. V lost 5 bases and J 5 bases, leaving 16 bases between the germline ends. Here the CDR3 reads CASSRRGVADQPQHF. The CDR3 nucleotides read TGTGCCAGCAGTCGGCGGGGGGTCGCGGATCAGCCCCAGCATTTT.

This chain links TRBV27 with TRBJ2-3; 10 bases are a match to TRBD2. CDR3 length equals 16 residues. Germline assignment: CDR1 MNHEY and CDR2 SMNVEV (reference sequence). J was trimmed by 5 bases and V by 5 bases; bases with no gene match: 10. The CDR3 region is CASSPRVAGGIDTQYF. CDR3 DNA: TGTGCCAGCAGTCCCCGGGTAGCGGGAGGTATAGATACGCAGTATTTT.

CDR3 sequence reads: CASISGGSYEQYF. As DNA, the CDR3 is TGTGCCAGCATTAGCGGTGGCTCCTACGAGCAGTACTTC. The V and J genes are TRBV2 and TRBJ2-7, with D perhaps matching TRBD2 (6 bases). Trimming removed 7 bases at V and 0 bases at J, with 10 bases between. From germline, CDR1 is SNHLY and CDR2 FYNNEI. The CDR3 totals 13 residues.

The chain links TRBV29-1 to TRBJ2-5; possibly TRBD2 for D (8 bases). The CDR3 extends over 14 amino acids. V dropped 7 bases and J dropped 4 bases, with 19 bases sitting between them. CDR1 SQVTM and CDR2 ANQGSEA come from the germline V gene. The CDR3 loop reads CSGGGGGPPETQYF. The CDR3 nucleotides read TGCAGCGGAGGGGGCGGGGGGCCCCCAGAGACCCAGTACTTC.

The chain has TRBV18 and TRBJ2-5; no clear D. The CDR3 has 13 residues. Germline V gives CDR1 KGHSH, CDR2 LQKENI. V was shortened by 3 bases and J by 5 bases, with 10 bases between the two germline ends. The CDR3 loop is CASSPDSPETQYF. CDR3 coding DNA: TGTGCCAGCTCACCGGATAGCCCGGAGACCCAGTACTTC. The full variable domain, rest sourced from reference TRBV18 and TRBJ2-5, is NAGVMQNPRHLVRRRGQEARLRCSPMKGHSHVYWYRQLPEEGLKFMVYLQKENIIDESGMPKERFSAEFPKEGPSILRIQQVVRGDSAAYFCASSPDSPETQYFGPGTRLLVL.

This chain links TRBV19 with TRBJ1-2; D unresolved. The germline CDR1 and CDR2 sequences are LNHDA and SQIVND (reference sequence). CDR3 length equals 13 residues. The V end was cut by 7 bases, the J end by 6 bases, with 15 bases between. DNA of the CDR3: TGTGCCAGTAACAGCTTTTACCTGGATGGCTACACCTTC. Translating it yields CASNSFYLDGYTF.

V usage is TRBV27 and J usage is TRBJ2-7, with D possibly TRBD2 on 7 matching bases. The CDR3 totals 15 residues. V lost 0 bases to trimming and J lost 6 bases, with 15 bases between them. CDR1 is MNHEY, CDR2 SMNVEV, per germline (reference sequence). The CDR3 DNA follows: TGTGCCAGCAGTTTATCAGGACTAGGGGGGCGCGAGCAGTACTTC. Amino acid sequence: CASSLSGLGGREQYF.

The V call is TRBV23-1, the J call TRBJ1-5; tentatively, D is TRBD1 (5 bases). TRBV23-1 is designated an ORF whose function remains uncertain. The CDR3 spans 16 residues. Deletions cut 4 bases from V and 3 bases from J, with 16 bases between. The CDR3 region is CASSPRGALFNQPQHF. The CDR3 DNA reads as TGCGCCAGCAGTCCCCGAGGGGCACTTTTCAATCAGCCCCAGCATTTT.

This CDR3 reads CASSPARSTDTQYF. CDR3 sequence (DNA): TGTGCCAGCAGTCCCGCGCGGAGCACAGATACGCAGTATTTT. The V call is TRBV6-5, the J call TRBJ2-3; D is undetermined. Germline V gene lookup returns CDR1 MNHEY and CDR2 SVGAGI. Trimming cost V 5 bases and J 0 bases, with 9 bases left between them. CDR3 length: 14 residues.